A single sample gave rise to the 17 T cell receptor beta chains below, sequenced in a study of CD8+CD57+ T cells in acquired aplastic anemia. Before being chosen for sequencing, patients had shown CD8+CD57+ cell expansion by flow cytometry. Both TCR beta VDJ combination and CDR3 sequence profiling were carried out. Genomic DNA was the template for this profiling. TCRdb recomputed calls from the reads with MiXCR, one row per CDR3 protein. The table lists over 150,000 distinct CDR3 sequences, over 55% of them singletons, with 40% to 55% in the top ten. Sequenced input: sorted CD4+, CD8+, or CD8+CD57+ T cells (not recorded which) from PBMCs. These TCRs come from a human donor with aplastic anemia.

V gene TRBV6-4 combines with J gene TRBJ1-2, with a possible D match to TRBD1 (6 bases). V was clipped by 10 bases and J by 7 bases, with 13 bases between them. The V gene's germline CDR1 is MRHNA and CDR2 SNTAGT. This CDR3 comprises 11 residues. The CDR3 sequence is CAIRQEGGYTF. The CDR3 DNA reads TGTGCCATCAGACAGGAGGGTGGCTACACCTTC.

This clonotype was counted a few times. J is TRBJ1-5 and V is TRBV12-3 or TRBV12-4, with D perhaps matching TRBD1 (5 bases). With 0 bases removed from V and 1 base from J, the gap between germline ends came to 13 bases. This CDR3 is built from 17 residues. The CDR3 DNA sequence: TGTGCCAGCAGTTTAGCGCGTCAGGGTCGGAGCAATCAGCCCCAGCATTTT. The encoded protein is CASSLARQGRSNQPQHF.

The chain carries TRBV12-3 or TRBV12-4 and TRBJ2-1; D not certain. The ends were cut back, 3 bases at V and 8 bases at J, with 11 bases in the middle. This CDR3 is built from 13 residues. The CDR3 sequence: CASSLGYRDEQFF. The CDR3 coding sequence is TGTGCCAGCAGTTTGGGCTACCGGGATGAGCAGTTCTTC.

The J gene is TRBJ2-5, the V gene TRBV11-3; weak D call: TRBD2 (6 bases). The CDR3 consists of 15 residues. Germline loops: CDR1 SGHNT, CDR2 YENEEA. Trimming shortened V by 1 base and J by 6 bases, and 15 bases separated the two germline ends. CDR3 coding DNA: TGTGCCAGCAGCTTAGGCGGGAACAGACAACAGACCCAGTACTTC. Translation gives CASSLGGNRQQTQYF.

The CDR3 reads CASSHPLDEQFF. DNA of the CDR3: TGTGCCAGCAGCCACCCGCTGGATGAGCAGTTCTTC. This chain links TRBV4-2 with TRBJ2-1; D ambiguous. Per the germline V gene, CDR1 is LGHNA and CDR2 is YNFKEQ. The V end lost 3 bases, the J end lost 8 bases, and 8 bases lay between the germline ends. The CDR3 spans 12 residues.

The J gene is TRBJ2-2, the V gene TRBV5-1; D is unclear. The CDR3 contains 15 residues. The V and J ends lost 4 bases and 5 bases respectively, with 15 bases between them. In germline, CDR1 is SGHRS, CDR2 YFSETQ. The CDR3 DNA sequence: TGCGCCAGCAGCCTCATCGGTATAGGTACCGGGGAGCTGTTTTTT. Residues: CASSLIGIGTGELFF.

This clonotype was counted once. This sequence joins TRBV6-4 and TRBJ2-3, with 13 bases identical to TRBD2. The CDR3 totals 15 residues. V lost 4 bases and J lost 5; bases outside the gene matches: 3. Germline V lookup: CDR1 MRHNA, CDR2 SNTAGT. CDR3 region: CASSGTSGGRDTQYF. The CDR3 DNA reads as TGTGCCAGCAGTGGGACTAGCGGGGGTAGAGATACGCAGTATTTT.

The CDR3 here is CASSQSSGVGEQYF. The CDR3 coding sequence is TGTGCCAGCAGTCAATCTAGCGGGGTAGGCGAGCAGTACTTC. V and J are TRBV2 and TRBJ2-7; 9 bases match TRBD2. Germline V CDR1 and CDR2: SNHLY, FYNNEI. The CDR3 loop spans 14 amino acids. V shed 5 bases, J shed 6 bases, and the junction held 8 bases outside the gene matches.

J is TRBJ2-7 and V is TRBV12-3 or TRBV12-4; D remains ambiguous. The CDR3 runs to 13 residues. Trimming took 3 bases from V and 5 from J, leaving 11 bases between them. CDR3 nucleotide sequence: TGTGCCAGCAGTTTGGCTACATCCCACGAGCAGTACTTC. Protein: CASSLATSHEQYF.

The rearrangement joins TRBV29-1 to TRBJ2-7, with a weak D call TRBD1 (6 bases). The CDR3 loop spans 12 amino acids. Trimming left V 6 bases short and J 1 base short, with 10 bases between. Germline V gene sequence: CDR1 SQVTM, CDR2 ANQGSEA. CDR3 nucleotides: TGCAGCGTCCTGACAGGATCCTACGAGCAGTACTTC. Protein sequence: CSVLTGSYEQYF.

This clonotype appeared a single time. The V and J genes are TRBV20-1 and TRBJ2-4, with 8 nucleotides matching TRBD1. Germline loops: CDR1 DFQATT, CDR2 SNEGSKA (reference sequence). Losses at the gene ends were 1 base for V and 2 bases for J; bases not matched to a gene: 10. CDR3 length equals 17 residues. In nucleotides, the CDR3 is TGCAGTGCTAGAGCGGATGGGGCAGGGGGCTCCAAAAACATTCAGTACTTC. The encoded protein is CSARADGAGGSKNIQYF.

The V gene is TRBV7-9, the J gene TRBJ2-3; no reliable D call. The CDR3 has 15 residues. The V and J ends lost 1 base and 3 bases respectively, with 11 bases between them. Germline CDR1 reads SEHNR; CDR2 reads FQNEAQ (reference sequence). CDR3 bases: TGTGCCAGCAGCTTAGTGTACCCCCCAACAGATACGCAGTATTTT. It translates to CASSLVYPPTDTQYF.

J is TRBJ2-7 and V is TRBV10-3; the D gene is possibly TRBD2 (6 bases). Germline loops: CDR1 ENHRY, CDR2 SYGVKD. CDR3 length: 14 residues. V lost 4 bases and J lost 3, with 13 bases in between. The CDR3 DNA reads TGTGCCATCAGTGGGAGGGCCGGGAGCTACGAGCAGTACTTC. Its protein product is CAISGRAGSYEQYF.

This clonotype was picked up many times. This chain joins TRBV20-1 and TRBJ2-3; TRBD2 agrees at 7 bases. Germline trimming cut 6 bases from V and 1 base from J; bases unmatched to any gene: 10. The length of the CDR3 is 15 residues. The germline CDR1 and CDR2 sequences are DFQATT and SNEGSKA (reference sequence). CDR3 amino acids: CSATPNRGGTDTQYF. The CDR3 DNA sequence: TGCAGTGCCACCCCAAATCGGGGGGGCACAGATACGCAGTATTTT.

This chain links TRBV15 with TRBJ1-2, with unresolved D. With 0 bases removed from V and 6 bases from J, the gap between germline ends came to 11 bases. The germline V gene has CDR1 LNHNV and CDR2 YYDKDF (reference sequence). The CDR3 extends over 14 amino acids. CDR3 protein: CATSRDRGPHGYTF. The CDR3 DNA reads as TGTGCCACCAGCAGAGATAGAGGGCCCCATGGCTACACCTTC. Together with reference TRBV15 and TRBJ1-2, the CDR3 gives the full variable domain: DAMVIQNPRYQVTQFGKPVTLSCSQTLNHNVMYWYQQKSSQAPKLLFHYYDKDFNNEADTPDNFQSRRPNTSFCFLDIRSPGLGDTAMYLCATSRDRGPHGYTFGSGTRLTVV.

The chain couples TRBV24-1 to TRBJ2-1; D is possibly TRBD2 (7 bases). V was shortened by 8 bases and J by 8 bases, with 21 bases between the two germline ends. CDR1 and CDR2 from the germline V gene are KGHDR and SFDVKD. This CDR3 contains 15 residues. The CDR3 sequence: CATIDRGGAKDEQFF. CDR3 coding DNA: TGTGCCACCATCGATAGGGGGGGGGCCAAGGATGAGCAGTTCTTC.

The chain couples TRBV7-9 to TRBJ2-7; D perhaps matches TRBD1 (6 bases). V was trimmed by 6 bases and J by 1 base, leaving 13 bases between them. There are 14 residues in the CDR3. Germline assignment: CDR1 SEHNR and CDR2 FQNEAQ (reference sequence). This CDR3 is CASSLGGQSYEQYF. CDR3 nucleotides: TGTGCCAGCAGTCTAGGGGGACAATCCTACGAGCAGTACTTC.